The present TCR beta chain was sequenced within a study of blood T cell repertoires in COVID-19. Overall study: There were acute and convalescent COVID-19 samples, and they came from the United States, Italy and Spain. PBMCs, B-cell-depleted T cells, or T cells were the source of the cDNA or gDNA that made up the material.

Per the study methods: Amplification from reference gene primers served as the basis for estimated nucleated cell counts. Clones were read by immunoSEQ multiplex PCR, and TCRdb kept only the in-frame ones, dropping some. Clone size and the V and J calls come from that table; the DNA yielded D and trimming. This table has hundreds of thousands of clones, roughly 86% appearing once. Those who participated ranged in age from about 18 to 95 years and resided in 20 to 30 US areas. Germline CDR1 is SEHNR and CDR2 is FQNEAQ (reference sequence). The CDR3 loop spans 13 amino acids. V gave up 5 bases and J gave up 5 bases, with 10 bases separating them.

The receptor's source is a woman aged 30 to 39 who had recovered from COVID-19. Sequencing was performed on PBMCs or T cells enriched from blood (not recorded which). The chain joins TRBV7-9 to TRBJ1-5; D possibly corresponds to TRBD1 (5 bases). CDR3 residues: CASSQGGDQPQHF. CDR3 in DNA: TGTGCCAGCAGCCAAGGAGGGGATCAGCCCCAGCATTTT.